The rows below give T cell receptor beta chains drawn from one sample of a study of control samples from healthy donors and cancer patients. Method: immunoSEQ multiplex PCR; TCRdb's copy keeps in-frame clones and lacks some. Seen here are about 130,000 clones, 75% to 95% observed once, and the top ten hold less than 2.5%. Specimen: blood. These receptors were collected from a man between 18 and 35 years old in good health. CDR3s include the opening cysteine and the closing phenylalanine or tryptophan. Each record gives: CDR3 protein, V gene, J gene.

CASSFRGLTTDTQYF	TRBV27	TRBJ2-3
CASSVGGSYEQFF	TRBV9	TRBJ2-1
CASSFFLAPGEQFF	TRBV13	TRBJ2-1
CASSLWESTDTQYF	TRBV7-2	TRBJ2-3
CASSLSGFGSYNEQFF	TRBV7-3	TRBJ2-1
CASSYKGLGQETQYF	TRBV11-2	TRBJ2-5
CASSDSIGGVETQYF	TRBV6-1	TRBJ2-5
CASSYQGGDTQYF	TRBV6-2/TRBV6-3	TRBJ2-3
CASSLRGPVGNQPQHF	TRBV5-6	TRBJ1-5
CATSDLIEQYF	TRBV24-1	TRBJ2-7